A single sample gave rise to the 5 T cell receptor beta chains below, sequenced in a study of preoperative IRX-2 immunotherapy in early breast cancer (dated 2019 in TCRdb). Library preparation was by the immunoSEQ multiplex PCR assay. Entries here come from immuneACCESS through TCRdb and include only in-frame sequences with V and J called. Some clones fail to appear in such tables; in the studies checked, an unresolved V gene covers under half of the shortfall, and the cause of the remainder is unknown. This sample gives around 95,000 clones in total; about nine tenths of them show up just once. The ten largest clones add up to 2% to 2.5% of the sample. The treatment or condition label, read with the paper, signifies: preoperative locoregional IRX-2 cytokine immunotherapy. The specimen was tumor tissue, collected after IRX-2 immunotherapy. The origin of the receptors is a human donor with breast cancer.

This clone was observed once. The chain is built from TRBV19 and TRBJ2-2, with D possibly TRBD1 on 5 matching bases. Germline lookup yields CDR1 LNHDA and CDR2 SQIVND (reference sequence). This CDR3 has 12 residues. Between the trimmed V and J ends, which lost 10 bases and 4 bases, there was a span of 10 bases. Written as DNA, the CDR3 is TGTGCCACAGGGTATGGCACCGGGGAGCTGTTTTTT. It specifies CATGYGTGELFF.

This clone was seen once. The chain carries TRBV19 and TRBJ1-5; no definite D call. CDR1 and CDR2 (germline): LNHDA, SQIVND (reference sequence). Trimming took off 1 base at V and 2 bases at J, with 9 bases between the two ends. The CDR3 is 15 amino acids. CDR3 sequence reads: CASSIAGRGNQPQHF. As DNA, the CDR3 is TGTGCCAGTAGTATAGCAGGCCGGGGCAATCAGCCCCAGCATTTT.

The chain uses TRBV5-1 and TRBJ2-7; TRBD1 is a possible D gene (5 bases). Trimming shortened V by 3 bases and J by 1 base, and 11 bases separated the two germline ends. CDR3 size: 14 residues. Germline V gene sequence: CDR1 SGHRS, CDR2 YFSETQ. CDR3 loop: CASSSSTVSYEQYF. The CDR3 region has the DNA TGCGCCAGCAGCTCTTCGACAGTTTCCTACGAGCAGTACTTC.

The J gene is TRBJ1-4, the V gene TRBV25-1; a possible D gene is TRBD1 (5 bases). There are 13 residues in the CDR3. V was clipped by 8 bases and J by 7 bases, with 14 bases between them. From germline, CDR1 is MGHDK and CDR2 SYGVNS. The CDR3 coding sequence is TGTGCCAGCGTCGGGGTTAGGGGTGAAAAACTGTTTTTT. Protein product: CASVGVRGEKLFF. The full variable domain, rest sourced from reference TRBV25-1 and TRBJ1-4, is EADIYQTPRYLVIGTGKKITLECSQTMGHDKMYWYQQDPGMELHLIHYSYGVNSTEKGDLSSESTVSRIRTEHFPLTLESARPSHTSQYLCASVGVRGEKLFFGSGTQLSVL.

This chain links TRBV5-1 with TRBJ2-1; no clear D. The CDR3 loop spans 14 amino acids. Germline lookup yields CDR1 SGHRS and CDR2 YFSETQ. The V end lost 1 base, the J end lost 7 bases, and 12 bases lay between the germline ends. CDR3 region: CASSLTSLRNEQFF. CDR3 in DNA: TGCGCCAGCAGCTTGACGAGCCTGCGGAATGAGCAGTTCTTC.